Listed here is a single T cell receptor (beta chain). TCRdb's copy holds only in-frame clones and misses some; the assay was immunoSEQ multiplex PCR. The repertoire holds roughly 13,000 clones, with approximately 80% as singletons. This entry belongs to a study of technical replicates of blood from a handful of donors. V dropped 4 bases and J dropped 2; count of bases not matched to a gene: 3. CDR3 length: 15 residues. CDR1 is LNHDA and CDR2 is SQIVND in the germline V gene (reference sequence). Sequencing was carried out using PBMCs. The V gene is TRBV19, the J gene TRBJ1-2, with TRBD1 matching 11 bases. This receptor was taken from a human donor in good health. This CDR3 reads CASSTRTGGNYGYTF. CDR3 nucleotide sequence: TGTGCCAGTAGTACCCGGACAGGGGGCAACTATGGCTACACCTTC.